This TCR beta chain was captured by sequencing in a study of tissue T cells after allogeneic stem cell transplantation. GI sites, liver, skin and spleen were taken after median 9.75 post-mortem hours. V lost 4 bases and J 3 bases, leaving 12 bases between the germline ends. The CDR3 extends over 14 amino acids. CDR1 SGHRS and CDR2 YFSETQ come from the germline V gene. This table comes from immunoSEQ multiplex PCR, and its TCRdb copy is limited to in-frame clones, with some not included. The repertoire includes 3,500 to 4,500 clones, about two thirds of them detected once, and more than 8% sits in the top ten.

The clonotype originates from a woman aged 18-49 years with breast cancer. The chain employs TRBV5-1 and TRBJ2-3; the D gene is possibly TRBD1 (6 bases). This sample comprised left colon tissue, obtained at autopsy. The CDR3 spells CASSPLRGTDTQYF. In DNA form, the CDR3 reads TGCGCCAGCAGCCCTCTCAGGGGAACAGATACGCAGTATTTT.